This T cell receptor (beta chain) stems from a study of cytotoxic CD8 clonotypes in ibrutinib-treated CLL. Germline CDR1 ENHRY, CDR2 SYGVKD. J was trimmed by 3 bases and V by 4 bases; bases with no gene match: 1. The CDR3 runs 13 residues. Sequencing used immunoSEQ multiplex PCR; TCRdb keeps in-frame clones, though not all of them. The sample yields 110,000 to 150,000 clones, about 75% seen once. The receptor was isolated from a human donor with chronic lymphocytic leukemia. V gene TRBV10-3 combines with J gene TRBJ2-7; 9 bases are a match to TRBD1. The sequenced sample was PBMCs, obtained after 24 months of ibrutinib treatment. The DNA for the CDR3 is TGTGCCATCAGTGGACAGGGGGGCTACGAGCAGTACTTC. Its protein product is CAISGQGGYEQYF.